Given below is one TCR beta chain in context. What it binds is unknown. This specimen comes from a study of T cells expressing NK-cell markers. Turning to the study itself: There were seven HCMV-seropositive donors and one seronegative donor among the eight sequenced. General study points: In four donors, dominant clonotypes made up roughly 28.3-65% of CD3+CD56-NKG2C+ cells.

The CDR3 has 16 amino acids. CDR1 SEHNR and CDR2 FQNEAQ come from the germline V gene (reference sequence). With the 5' RACE reads reprocessed, TCRdb shows one record per CDR3 protein and no DNA. The data include 500,000 to 700,000 distinct CDR3 sequences; the top ten clones carry under 4.5%. The V gene is TRBV7-9, the J gene TRBJ2-1; TCRdb names TRBD2, which stays unverified in the absence of DNA. The origin of this receptor is a young man in good health. The sequenced sample consisted of blood T cells: a sorted CD56 or NKG2C T cell subset, CD4+ or CD8+ T cells, or bulk PBMC T cells (not recorded which). The CDR3 sequence: CASSQLAGALDNEQFF.